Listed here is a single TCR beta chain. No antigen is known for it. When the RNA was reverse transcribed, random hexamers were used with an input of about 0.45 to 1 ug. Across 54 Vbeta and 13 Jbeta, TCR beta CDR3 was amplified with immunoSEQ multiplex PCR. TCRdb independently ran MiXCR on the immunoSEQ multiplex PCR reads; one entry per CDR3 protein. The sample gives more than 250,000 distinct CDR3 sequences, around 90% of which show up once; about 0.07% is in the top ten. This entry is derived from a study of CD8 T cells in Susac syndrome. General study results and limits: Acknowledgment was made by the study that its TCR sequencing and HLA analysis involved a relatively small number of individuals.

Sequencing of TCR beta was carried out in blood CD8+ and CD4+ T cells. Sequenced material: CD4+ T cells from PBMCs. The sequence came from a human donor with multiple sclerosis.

Here the CDR3 reads CASSLPPGRGPNTEAFF. In DNA form, the CDR3 reads TGTGCCAGCAGCTTACCCCCAGGTAGGGGGCCGAACACTGAAGCTTTCTTT. J is TRBJ1-1 and V is TRBV7-2; TRBD1 aligns across 7 bases. Trimming removed 2 bases from V and 1 base from J; junction bases left unmatched: 10. The CDR3 runs 17 residues. Germline CDR1 reads SGHTA; CDR2 reads FQGNSA. Variable domain in full (rest from reference TRBV7-2 and TRBJ1-1): GAGVSQSPSNKVTEKGKDVELRCDPISGHTALYWYRQSLGQGLEFLIYFQGNSAPDKSGLPSDRFSAERTGGSVSTLTIQRTQQEDSAVYLCASSLPPGRGPNTEAFFGQGTRLTVV.